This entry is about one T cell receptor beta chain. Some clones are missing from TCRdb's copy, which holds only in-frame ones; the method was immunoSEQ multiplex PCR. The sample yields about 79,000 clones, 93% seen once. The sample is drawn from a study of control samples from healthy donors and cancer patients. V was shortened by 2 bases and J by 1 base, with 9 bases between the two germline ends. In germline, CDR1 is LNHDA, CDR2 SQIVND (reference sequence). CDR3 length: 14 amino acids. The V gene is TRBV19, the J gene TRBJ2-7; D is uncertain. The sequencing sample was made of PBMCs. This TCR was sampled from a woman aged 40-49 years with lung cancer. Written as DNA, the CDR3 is TGTGCCAGTAGTATAACTGGGAATTCCTACGAGCAGTACTTC. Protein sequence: CASSITGNSYEQYF.